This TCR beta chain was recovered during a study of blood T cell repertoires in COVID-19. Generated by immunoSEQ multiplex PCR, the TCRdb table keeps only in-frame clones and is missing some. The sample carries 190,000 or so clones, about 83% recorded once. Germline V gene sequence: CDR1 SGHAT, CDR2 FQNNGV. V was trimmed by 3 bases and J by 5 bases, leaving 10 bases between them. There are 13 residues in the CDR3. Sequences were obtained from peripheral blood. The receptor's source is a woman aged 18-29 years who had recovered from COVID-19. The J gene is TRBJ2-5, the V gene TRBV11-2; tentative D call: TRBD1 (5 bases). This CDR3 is CASSFRRDETQYF. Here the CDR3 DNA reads TGTGCCAGCAGCTTCCGCAGGGATGAGACCCAGTACTTC.